Shown below are 21 T cell receptor beta chains from a single sample sequenced in a study of blood T cell repertoires in COVID-19. Sequenced by immunoSEQ multiplex PCR; TCRdb stores in-frame clones only, minus some. The sample includes about 130,000 clones, about 88% seen only once; the top ten take around 2.5%. Material: PBMCs or T cells enriched from blood (not recorded which). These receptors came from a woman aged 50 to 60 who had recovered from COVID-19.

V gene TRBV19 combines with J gene TRBJ2-7; D perhaps matches TRBD2 (5 bases). Germline values: CDR1 LNHDA, CDR2 SQIVND (reference sequence). V shed 1 base and J shed 4 bases, with 8 bases lying between them. The CDR3 covers 13 residues. In nucleotides, the CDR3 is TGTGCCAGTAGTATAGGGACTGCGTACGAGCAGTACTTC. Translating gives CASSIGTAYEQYF.

The chain links TRBV2 to TRBJ2-2; D is ambiguous. Between the trimmed V and J ends, which lost 3 bases and 1 base, there was a span of 9 bases. The CDR3 runs 15 residues. CDR1 is SNHLY, CDR2 FYNNEI, per germline. CDR3 sequence: CASSDPGLNTGELFF. The CDR3 DNA follows: TGTGCCAGCAGTGATCCAGGCCTGAACACCGGGGAGCTGTTTTTT.

The chain joins TRBV30 to TRBJ1-2; 7 positions match TRBD1. Germline V gene sequence: CDR1 GTSNPN, CDR2 SVGIG (reference sequence). The V segment lost 5 bases and the J segment 2 bases; nucleotides outside the gene matches: 2. The CDR3 contains 12 residues. In DNA, the CDR3 is TGTGCCTGGGACAGGGCCAACTATGGCTACACCTTC. Protein product: CAWDRANYGYTF. The complete variable domain, with remaining parts taken from reference TRBV30 and TRBJ1-2, reads SQTIHQWPATLVQPVGSPLSLECTVEGTSNPNLYWYRQAAGRGLQLLFYSVGIGQISSEVPQNLSASRPQDRQFILSSKKLLLSDSGFYLCAWDRANYGYTFGSGTRLTVV.

This rearrangement joins TRBV7-3 to TRBJ2-7, with 11 bases lining up with TRBD2. The germline gives CDR1 SGHTA, CDR2 FQGTGA. J lost 6 bases, V lost 2 bases, and 3 bases had no gene match. CDR3 length equals 14 residues. Here the CDR3 DNA reads TGTGCCAGCAGCTTAGGTCTAGCGGGAGGCGAGCAGTACTTC. Protein sequence: CASSLGLAGGEQYF. Filled out from reference TRBV7-3 and TRBJ2-7, the complete variable domain reads GAGVSQTPSNKVTEKGKYVELRCDPISGHTALYWYRQSLGQGPEFLIYFQGTGAADDSGLPNDRFFAVRPEGSVSTLKIQRTERGDSAVYLCASSLGLAGGEQYFGPGTRLTVT.

The chain combines TRBV9 with TRBJ2-1, with 9 bases lining up with TRBD1. CDR1 is SGDLS and CDR2 is YYNGEE in the germline V gene. The V gene end was trimmed by 2 bases and the J gene end by 4 bases; junction bases not matched to a gene: 4. The CDR3 has 15 amino acids. CDR3 in amino acids: CASSVVGTGYNEQFF. CDR3 coding DNA: TGTGCCAGCAGCGTGGTCGGGACAGGGTACAATGAGCAGTTCTTC. Looking up the rest from reference TRBV9 and TRBJ2-1 gives the full variable domain: DSGVTQTPKHLITATGQRVTLRCSPRSGDLSVYWYQQSLDQGLQFLIQYYNGEERAKGNILERFSAQQFPDLHSELNLSSLELGDSALYFCASSVVGTGYNEQFFGPGTRLTVL.

This chain uses TRBV24-1 with TRBJ1-2; no clear D. The CDR3 loop spans 10 amino acids. Between the trimmed V and J ends, which lost 6 bases and 5 bases, there was a span of 3 bases. Germline-derived CDR1 and CDR2 are KGHDR and SFDVKD. Here the CDR3 reads CATSHYGYTF. The CDR3 coding sequence is TGTGCCACCAGTCATTATGGCTACACCTTC.

The genes are TRBV19 and TRBJ2-7, with 7 bases matching TRBD1. The CDR3 extends over 14 amino acids. The germline gives CDR1 LNHDA, CDR2 SQIVND (reference sequence). J was trimmed by 2 bases and V by 6 bases; bases with no gene match: 7. This chain's CDR3 is CASSPGGFPYEQYF. In DNA, the CDR3 is TGTGCCAGTAGCCCAGGGGGATTCCCCTACGAGCAGTACTTC. Combining the CDR3 with reference TRBV19 and TRBJ2-7 gives the whole variable domain DGGITQSPKYLFRKEGQNVTLSCEQNLNHDAMYWYRQDPGQGLRLIYYSQIVNDFQKGDIAEGYSVSREKKESFPLTVTSAQKNPTAFYLCASSPGGFPYEQYFGPGTRLTVT.

The V and J genes are TRBV15 and TRBJ2-1, with D perhaps matching TRBD2 (6 bases). Germline CDR1 is LNHNV and CDR2 is YYDKDF (reference sequence). Between the trimmed V and J ends, which lost 0 bases and 10 bases, there was a span of 7 bases. The CDR3 contains 12 residues. DNA for the CDR3: TGTGCCACCAGCAGAGATGGGGGGGAGCAGTTCTTC. Protein product: CATSRDGGEQFF.

CDR3 loop: CASSLTDKSYNEQFF. CDR3 nucleotide sequence: TGTGCCAGCAGCTTGACAGATAAGTCCTACAATGAGCAGTTCTTC. V gene TRBV7-9 combines with J gene TRBJ2-1; TRBD1 is a possible D gene (5 bases). The germline CDR1 and CDR2 sequences are SEHNR and FQNEAQ (reference sequence). The germline V and J ends were trimmed by 3 bases and 1 base, with 10 bases remaining between them. There are 15 residues in the CDR3.

This chain links TRBV11-3 with TRBJ1-5; 10 nucleotides line up with TRBD1. The CDR3 extends over 15 amino acids. Germline lookup yields CDR1 SGHNT and CDR2 YENEEA. The trim removed 5 bases at V and 7 bases at J, leaving 8 bases unmatched. CDR3 DNA: TGTGCCAGCAGCCCCGGGACAGGGGTAAGGCAGCCCCAGCATTTT. It encodes CASSPGTGVRQPQHF.

The CDR3 loop reads CASSLPSGGGDTQYF. In DNA, the CDR3 is TGCGCCAGCAGCTTGCCCAGCGGGGGCGGAGATACGCAGTATTTT. The V and J genes are TRBV5-1 and TRBJ2-3; 8 bases are a match to TRBD2. V was pared by 1 base and J by 5 bases, with 6 bases of the junction left unmatched. The germline gives CDR1 SGHRS, CDR2 YFSETQ. CDR3 length: 15 amino acids.

The V gene is TRBV4-1, the J gene TRBJ2-7; weak D call: TRBD2 (6 bases). The CDR3 is 17 amino acids. Trimming took off 1 base at V and 1 base at J, with 17 bases between the two ends. CDR1 and CDR2 from the germline V gene are MGHRA and YSYEKL. CDR3 region: CASSQGPLGAGSYEQYF. In DNA, the CDR3 is TGCGCCAGCAGCCAAGGCCCTCTAGGGGCGGGATCCTACGAGCAGTACTTC.

The chain uses TRBV29-1 and TRBJ1-2; possibly TRBD1 for D (5 bases). V lost 3 bases and J 1 base, leaving 15 bases between the germline ends. The length of the CDR3 is 15 residues. Per germline, CDR1 SQVTM and CDR2 ANQGSEA. The CDR3 DNA reads TGCAGCGTTGAGAAGGCGCAGGGCATTAACTATGGCTACACCTTC. Translation: CSVEKAQGINYGYTF.

The chain couples TRBV23-1 to TRBJ2-7; D remains ambiguous. TRBV23-1 is sorted into the ORF group, with uncertain function. CDR3 length: 12 residues. Trimming pared 2 bases from V and 4 bases from J, leaving 6 bases between. The CDR3 coding sequence is TGCGCCAGCAGTCAAAGGAGTTACGAGCAGTACTTC. This encodes CASSQRSYEQYF.

The rearrangement links TRBV4-2 to TRBJ2-1; a possible D gene is TRBD1 (6 bases). CDR1 LGHNA and CDR2 YNFKEQ come from the germline V gene. This CDR3 is built from 17 residues. Trimming removed 0 bases at V and 6 bases at J, with 18 bases between. CDR3 coding DNA: TGTGCCAGCAGCCAAGAACATCGTGGGGGCGTCGGCAATGAGCAGTTCTTC. As protein: CASSQEHRGGVGNEQFF.

The V and J genes are TRBV11-3 and TRBJ2-5; 9 positions agree with TRBD2. The J segment lost 3 bases and the V segment lost 5 bases, leaving 7 bases of the junction unmatched. CDR1 and CDR2 (germline): SGHNT, YENEEA. This CDR3 spans 15 amino acids. CDR3 in DNA: TGTGCCAGCAGCCAAAGACTAGCGGTTAAAGAGACCCAGTACTTC. This sequence encodes CASSQRLAVKETQYF.

This chain joins TRBV11-3 and TRBJ2-7; 7 positions agree with TRBD1. Germline values: CDR1 SGHNT, CDR2 YENEEA. The CDR3 consists of 14 residues. V lost 5 bases to trimming and J lost 2 bases; unmatched junction nucleotides: 6. The CDR3 DNA is TGTGCCAGCAGCACCGACAGGGTACCCTACGAGCAGTACTTC. This sequence encodes CASSTDRVPYEQYF.

The CDR3 bases are TGTGCCAGCAGTTTGGTCACCGGGACTGGAAACACCATATATTTT. Translation: CASSLVTGTGNTIYF. The rearrangement uses TRBV28 and TRBJ1-3; D unresolved. Germline V gene lookup returns CDR1 MDHEN and CDR2 SYDVKM. Trimming took 3 bases from V and 2 from J, leaving 11 bases between them. The CDR3 totals 15 residues.

This rearrangement joins TRBV15 to TRBJ2-5, with 12 bases fitting TRBD1. J lost 5 bases, V lost 3 bases, and 4 bases had no gene match. There are 15 residues in the CDR3. Germline V gene sequence: CDR1 LNHNV, CDR2 YYDKDF (reference sequence). The CDR3 bases are TGTGCCACCAGCAGGGGACAGGGGGCAGGGGAGACCCAGTACTTC. It yields the protein CATSRGQGAGETQYF. Full variable domain (outside the CDR3, taken from reference TRBV15 and TRBJ2-5): DAMVIQNPRYQVTQFGKPVTLSCSQTLNHNVMYWYQQKSSQAPKLLFHYYDKDFNNEADTPDNFQSRRPNTSFCFLDIRSPGLGDTAMYLCATSRGQGAGETQYFGPGTRLLVL.

This clone has a single count. The V gene is TRBV9, the J gene TRBJ2-7, with D possibly matching TRBD1 (5 bases). The CDR3 is 13 residues long. Germline lookup yields CDR1 SGDLS and CDR2 YYNGEE. The V gene lost 4 bases and the J gene lost 5 bases, with 13 bases spanning the gap. CDR3 DNA: TGTGCCAGCAGCTTTAGGGGTTCGCACGAGCAGTACTTC. It translates to CASSFRGSHEQYF.

The chain combines TRBV5-1 with TRBJ2-7, with 9 bases fitting TRBD2. The V and J ends lost 2 bases and 4 bases, in that order; junction bases with no gene match: 4. In germline, CDR1 is SGHRS, CDR2 YFSETQ. CDR3 length equals 14 residues. DNA for the CDR3: TGCGCCAGCAGCTTAGCGGGGGGCGGTTACGAGCAGTACTTC. Translation gives CASSLAGGGYEQYF.